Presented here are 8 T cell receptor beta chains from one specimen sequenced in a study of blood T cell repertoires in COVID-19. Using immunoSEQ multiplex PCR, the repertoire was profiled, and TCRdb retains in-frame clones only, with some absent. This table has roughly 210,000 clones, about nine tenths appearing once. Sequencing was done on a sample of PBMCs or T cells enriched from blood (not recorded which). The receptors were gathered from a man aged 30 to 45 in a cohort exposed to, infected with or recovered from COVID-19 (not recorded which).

The CDR3 bases are TGTGCCAGTAGTATGTATGGAGCGGCGGAGACCCAGTACTTC. This sequence encodes CASSMYGAAETQYF. The chain recombines TRBV19 with TRBJ2-5; a possible D gene is TRBD2 (5 bases). Germline loops: CDR1 LNHDA, CDR2 SQIVND (reference sequence). Trimming left V 3 bases short and J 5 bases short, with 13 bases between. This CDR3 has 14 amino acids.

The chain's CDR3 is CASSYPGQSYNEQFF. CDR3 nucleotides: TGTGCCAGCAGCTACCCGGGACAGTCCTACAATGAGCAGTTCTTC. The J gene is TRBJ2-1, the V gene TRBV27; TRBD1 matches at 7 bases. The germline V gene encodes CDR1 MNHEY and CDR2 SMNVEV (reference sequence). The CDR3 runs to 15 residues. After removal of 6 bases from V and 1 base from J, the junction contained 6 bases not matched to a gene.

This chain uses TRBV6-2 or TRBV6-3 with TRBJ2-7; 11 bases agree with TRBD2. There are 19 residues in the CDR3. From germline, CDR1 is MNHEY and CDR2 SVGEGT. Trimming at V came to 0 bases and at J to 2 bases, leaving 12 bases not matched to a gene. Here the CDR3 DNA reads TGTGCCAGCAGTTACTCGAGACTAGCGGGATTCCCCCGTACCTACGAGCAGTACTTC. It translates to CASSYSRLAGFPRTYEQYF.

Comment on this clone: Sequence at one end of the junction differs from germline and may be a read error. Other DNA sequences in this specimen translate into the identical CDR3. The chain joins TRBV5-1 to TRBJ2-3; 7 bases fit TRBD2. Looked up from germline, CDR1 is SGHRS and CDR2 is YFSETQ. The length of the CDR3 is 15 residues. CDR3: CASRETSTNTDTQYF. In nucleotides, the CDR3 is TGTGCCAGCAGAGAGACTAGCACTAACACAGATACGCAGTATTTT.

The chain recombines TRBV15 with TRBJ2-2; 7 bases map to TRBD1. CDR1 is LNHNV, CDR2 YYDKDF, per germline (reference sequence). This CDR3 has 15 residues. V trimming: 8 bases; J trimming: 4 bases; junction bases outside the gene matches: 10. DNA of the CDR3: TGTGCCACCCAGATCACGGGACAGTTCACCGGGGAGCTGTTTTTT. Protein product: CATQITGQFTGELFF. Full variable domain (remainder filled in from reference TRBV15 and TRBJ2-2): DAMVIQNPRYQVTQFGKPVTLSCSQTLNHNVMYWYQQKSSQAPKLLFHYYDKDFNNEADTPDNFQSRRPNTSFCFLDIRSPGLGDTAMYLCATQITGQFTGELFFGEGSRLTVL.

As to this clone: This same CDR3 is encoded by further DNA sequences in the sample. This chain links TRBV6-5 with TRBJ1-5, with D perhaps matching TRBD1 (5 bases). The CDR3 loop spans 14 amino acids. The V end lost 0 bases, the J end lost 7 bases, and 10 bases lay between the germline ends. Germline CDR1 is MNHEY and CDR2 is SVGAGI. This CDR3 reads CASSYSGGDQPQHF. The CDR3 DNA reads TGTGCCAGCAGTTACTCCGGGGGGGACCAGCCCCAGCATTTT.

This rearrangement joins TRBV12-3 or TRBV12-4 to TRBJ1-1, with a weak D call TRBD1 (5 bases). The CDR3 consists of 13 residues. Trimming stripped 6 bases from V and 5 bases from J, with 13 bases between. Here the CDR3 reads CASRGGAGTEAFF. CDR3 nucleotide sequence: TGTGCCAGCAGAGGTGGGGCTGGGACTGAAGCTTTCTTT.

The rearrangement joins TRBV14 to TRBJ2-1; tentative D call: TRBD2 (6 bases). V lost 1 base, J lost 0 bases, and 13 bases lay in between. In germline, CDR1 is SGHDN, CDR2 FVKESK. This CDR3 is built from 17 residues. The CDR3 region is CASSQVGGASSYNEQFF. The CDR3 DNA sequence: TGTGCCAGCAGCCAAGTTGGCGGGGCCAGCTCCTACAATGAGCAGTTCTTC.